These 32 T cell receptor beta chains came from one sample sequenced in a study of T cell repertoires in cytomegalovirus infection. MiXCR, applied by TCRdb to the reads, yields one record per CDR3 protein. The repertoire includes around 310,000 distinct CDR3 sequences, 17% of them detected once, and around 12% sits in the top ten. Sequencing used PBMCs. These receptors were taken from a human donor in good health (CMV status not recorded). Some clones in this sample may be carry-over from other donors' samples.

This clonotype was seen repeatedly, ten times or more. J is TRBJ2-4 and V is TRBV28, with D possibly TRBD1 on 6 matching bases. CDR3 length: 12 amino acids. Trimming stripped 5 bases from V and 10 bases from J, with 12 bases between. Germline V CDR1 and CDR2: MDHEN, SYDVKM. CDR3 bases: TGTGCCAGCAGTGGACAGCGTAGTATTCAGTACTTC. Its translation is CASSGQRSIQYF.

V is TRBV6-1 and J is TRBJ1-5; tentatively, D is TRBD1 (5 bases). Trimming took off 3 bases at V and 7 bases at J, with 16 bases between the two ends. There are 15 residues in the CDR3. Per the germline V gene, CDR1 is MNHNS and CDR2 is SASEGT. The CDR3 sequence: CASSETVGFEQPQHF. CDR3 nucleotides: TGTGCCAGCAGTGAGACAGTGGGCTTTGAACAGCCCCAGCATTTT.

Ten or more counts support this clonotype. V gene TRBV7-2 combines with J gene TRBJ2-7, with 8 bases fitting TRBD1. In germline, CDR1 is SGHTA, CDR2 FQGNSA. The CDR3 has 15 amino acids. V lost 5 bases and J lost 5; bases outside the gene matches: 11. The CDR3 DNA follows: TGTGCCAGCAGCGGCCGGACAGGGATGAGCAACGAGCAGTACTTC. It yields the protein CASSGRTGMSNEQYF.

J is TRBJ2-3 and V is TRBV6-8; TRBD1 is a possible D gene (6 bases). This CDR3 spans 16 amino acids. Trimming shortened V by 5 bases and J by 9 bases, and 24 bases separated the two germline ends. Germline V CDR1 and CDR2: MNHGY, SAAAGT. For the CDR3, the DNA is TGTGCCAGCAGTAGGACCGGGACACGGGGCGTAAGAACGCAGTATTTT. Its translation: CASSRTGTRGVRTQYF.

This clonotype was counted between two and nine times. The chain carries TRBV27 and TRBJ2-5; D perhaps matches TRBD2 (6 bases). Trimming took 0 bases from V and 4 from J, leaving 12 bases between them. Germline V gene lookup returns CDR1 MNHEY and CDR2 SMNVEV (reference sequence). The CDR3 is 15 residues long. The CDR3 sequence is CASSLSALAPETQYF. In DNA form, the CDR3 reads TGTGCCAGCAGTTTATCAGCTCTAGCGCCAGAGACCCAGTACTTC.

The table lists this clonotype with a few counts. The V call is TRBV3-1, the J call TRBJ2-7; the D is unclear. The CDR3 consists of 18 residues. V lost 2 bases and J 2 bases, leaving 22 bases between the germline ends. Germline loops: CDR1 LGHDT, CDR2 YNNKEL (reference sequence). CDR3 in DNA: TGTGCCAGCAGCCAAACGCTAAGATACCGGCAGGATACCTACGAGCAGTACTTC. Translation gives CASSQTLRYRQDTYEQYF.

This chain uses TRBV12-3 or TRBV12-4 with TRBJ1-3, with 7 bases lining up with TRBD1. V trimming: 4 bases; J trimming: 4 bases; junction bases outside the gene matches: 7. This CDR3 comprises 15 residues. The CDR3 sequence: CASSSTSGGGNTIYF. CDR3 in DNA: TGTGCCAGCAGTTCGACCTCAGGGGGAGGAAACACCATATATTTT.

The chain uses TRBV2 and TRBJ2-1; no clear D gene. Germline V CDR1 and CDR2: SNHLY, FYNNEI. V gave up 1 base and J gave up 9 bases, with 10 bases separating them. This CDR3 comprises 13 residues. The CDR3 bases are TGTGCCAGCAGTGAAGTGCGGTGGAGTGAGCAGTTCTTC. As protein: CASSEVRWSEQFF.

A few counts support this clonotype. This sequence joins TRBV4-3 and TRBJ2-3, with no clear D. V lost 4 bases and J 3 bases, leaving 11 bases between the germline ends. CDR1 LGHNA and CDR2 YSLEER come from the germline V gene. The CDR3 has 14 residues. The CDR3 coding sequence is TGCGCCAGCAGCCCTATTGCAAGAACAGATACGCAGTATTTT. It is translated as CASSPIARTDTQYF.

This clonotype was seen many times. This chain uses TRBV6-2 or TRBV6-3 with TRBJ2-5, with D perhaps given as TRBD1 or TRBD2 (6 bases each). Germline V gene data show CDR1 as MNHEY and CDR2 as SVGEGT. V lost 0 bases and J 6 bases, leaving 14 bases between the germline ends. The CDR3 has 15 residues. The CDR3 is CASSYSRGAVKTQYF. For the CDR3, the DNA is TGTGCCAGCAGTTACTCGAGGGGGGCCGTGAAGACCCAGTACTTC.

This chain uses TRBV11-2 with TRBJ2-2, with TRBD2 matching 8 bases. J lost 7 bases, V lost 5 bases, and 18 bases had no gene match. The CDR3 has 18 residues. CDR1 and CDR2 (germline): SGHAT, FQNNGV. CDR3 sequence: CASSPQGAGGLLRGELFF. Written as DNA, the CDR3 is TGTGCCAGCAGCCCCCAAGGGGCGGGGGGCCTCCTGCGCGGGGAGCTGTTTTTT.

This clonotype was seen ten or more times. The CDR3 is CASTSVGFYNSPLHF. DNA for the CDR3: TGTGCCAGCACCTCCGTGGGATTCTATAATTCACCCCTCCACTTT. This chain joins TRBV7-2 and TRBJ1-6, with D uncertain. The V gene lost 7 bases and the J gene lost 3 bases, with 13 bases spanning the gap. CDR1 SGHTA and CDR2 FQGNSA come from the germline V gene. The CDR3 sequence is 15 residues long.

In its sample, this clonotype was seen many times. The chain uses TRBV7-2 and TRBJ1-2; possible D gene TRBD1, 6 bases. There are 17 residues in the CDR3. The germline gives CDR1 SGHTA, CDR2 FQGNSA. V lost 2 bases, J lost 2 bases, and 18 bases lay in between. The chain's CDR3 is CASSLTWGEGGNYGYTF. The DNA for the CDR3 is TGTGCCAGCAGCTTAACCTGGGGGGAGGGGGGCAACTATGGCTACACCTTC.

This clonotype was counted between two and nine times. The J gene is TRBJ1-4, the V gene TRBV7-9; D is uncertain. Germline CDR1 is SEHNR and CDR2 is FQNEAQ (reference sequence). Trimming cost V 5 bases and J 8 bases, with 15 bases left between them. This CDR3 region has 14 residues. The CDR3 coding sequence is TGTGCCAGCAGCGTTACCGGTGTATCCGAAAAACTGTTTTTT. Amino acid sequence: CASSVTGVSEKLFF.

V is TRBV20-1 and J is TRBJ2-3; 9 nucleotides line up with TRBD1. Trimming cost V 3 bases and J 4 bases; bases outside gene matches: 11. This CDR3 contains 16 residues. CDR1 is DFQATT, CDR2 SNEGSKA, per germline (reference sequence). The CDR3 sequence is CSARNPGQGSADTQYF. Here the CDR3 DNA reads TGCAGTGCTAGGAATCCGGGACAGGGTAGCGCAGATACGCAGTATTTT.

This clonotype showed up many times. This rearrangement joins TRBV7-9 to TRBJ2-3; TRBD1 aligns across 9 bases. From germline, CDR1 is SEHNR and CDR2 FQNEAQ (reference sequence). The V and J ends lost 5 bases and 3 bases, in that order; junction bases with no gene match: 9. The length of the CDR3 is 16 residues. The CDR3: CASSPGTGWATDTQYF. The CDR3 DNA is TGTGCCAGCAGCCCGGGGACAGGGTGGGCTACAGATACGCAGTATTTT.

This clonotype has only a few counts. This CDR3 reads CAISEGAANYGYTF. CDR3 sequence (DNA): TGTGCCATCAGTGAGGGGGCGGCTAACTATGGCTACACCTTC. V is TRBV10-3 and J is TRBJ1-2; tentatively, D is TRBD1 (5 bases). V gave up 2 bases and J gave up 0 bases, with 7 bases separating them. CDR3 size: 14 residues. CDR1 ENHRY and CDR2 SYGVKD come from the germline V gene.

The genes are TRBV7-2 and TRBJ2-3; 10 nucleotides agree with TRBD2. From germline, CDR1 is SGHTA and CDR2 FQGNSA. With 1 base clipped from V and 10 bases from J, the junction kept 11 bases outside the gene matches. The CDR3 loop spans 16 amino acids. Here the CDR3 DNA reads TGTGCCAGCAGCTTAGTTGGGGGAGCGGGGGGGCCGGCGCAGTATTTT. Translation: CASSLVGGAGGPAQYF.

CDR3 residues: CSAPGLYNEQFF. The DNA for the CDR3 is TGCAGTGCTCCTGGACTTTACAATGAGCAGTTCTTC. The V call is TRBV20-1, the J call TRBJ2-1; tentatively, D is TRBD2 (5 bases). V was shortened by 5 bases and J by 4 bases, with 9 bases between the two germline ends. CDR1 is DFQATT and CDR2 is SNEGSKA in the germline V gene (reference sequence). This CDR3 comprises 12 residues.

A few counts support this clonotype. The rearrangement uses TRBV5-1 and TRBJ2-1; 7 bases map to TRBD1. J gave up 5 bases and V 4 bases, and 6 bases lay outside the gene matches. In germline, CDR1 is SGHRS, CDR2 YFSETQ. The CDR3 loop spans 14 amino acids. The CDR3 region is CASSPQTGNNEQFF. CDR3 DNA: TGCGCCAGCAGCCCCCAGACAGGGAACAATGAGCAGTTCTTC.

There are a few counts of this clonotype. The genes are TRBV20-1 and TRBJ2-7; 9 nucleotides line up with TRBD1. With V trimmed by 5 bases and J by 7 bases, 15 bases remained unmatched. CDR3 length: 15 residues. Germline CDR1 reads DFQATT; CDR2 reads SNEGSKA (reference sequence). As DNA, the CDR3 is TGCAGTGCTCCATCGGTGGGACAGGGCTTAGAGGAGCAGTACTTC. Amino acid sequence: CSAPSVGQGLEEQYF.

The chain combines TRBV7-2 with TRBJ2-7; the D gene is possibly TRBD1 (6 bases). CDR1 is SGHTA and CDR2 is FQGNSA in the germline V gene. The CDR3 sequence is 13 residues long. The V gene lost 2 bases and the J gene lost 5 bases, with 10 bases spanning the gap. The CDR3 spells CASSLPGADEQYF. In DNA, the CDR3 is TGTGCCAGCAGCTTACCAGGGGCCGACGAGCAGTACTTC.

The rearrangement uses TRBV5-6 and TRBJ2-5; 9 bases align to TRBD2. The CDR3 has 14 amino acids. Losses at the gene ends were 4 bases for V and 5 bases for J; bases not matched to a gene: 6. Germline V gene lookup returns CDR1 SGHDT and CDR2 YYEEEE. The CDR3 protein is CASSLGLATETQYF. The CDR3 nucleotides read TGTGCCAGCAGCCTCGGACTAGCGACGGAGACCCAGTACTTC.

This clonotype was seen a handful of times. The chain recombines TRBV4-3 with TRBJ1-2, with D maybe TRBD1 (6 bases). The V gene's germline CDR1 is LGHNA and CDR2 YSLEER. V was cut by 1 base and J by 4 bases, with 13 bases left in between. The CDR3 contains 15 residues. The CDR3 sequence is CASSQAGTTVYGYTF. The DNA for the CDR3 is TGCGCCAGCAGCCAAGCAGGGACAACGGTCTATGGCTACACCTTC.

This clonotype was seen a handful of times. The chain couples TRBV6-6 to TRBJ1-3, with D perhaps TRBD1 (5 bases). Germline loops: CDR1 MNHNY, CDR2 SVGAGI (reference sequence). Deletions cut 5 bases from V and 2 bases from J, with 13 bases between. The CDR3 spans 15 residues. The CDR3: CASSRDGGPGNTIYF. The CDR3 nucleotides are TGTGCCAGCAGTCGGGACGGAGGGCCTGGAAACACCATATATTTT.

The V gene is TRBV2, the J gene TRBJ1-5; D gene uncertain. Looked up from germline, CDR1 is SNHLY and CDR2 is FYNNEI. The CDR3 runs to 12 residues. V lost 2 bases and J lost 6, with 5 bases in between. This chain's CDR3 is CASSEPSQPQHF. Here the CDR3 DNA reads TGTGCCAGCAGTGAACCCAGTCAGCCCCAGCATTTT.

The CDR3 here is CASSPPPGEETQYF. For the CDR3, the DNA is TGTGCCAGCAGTCCCCCTCCAGGGGAGGAGACCCAGTACTTC. This chain joins TRBV28 and TRBJ2-5; D is perhaps TRBD1 (6 bases). The CDR3 consists of 14 residues. The V gene lost 5 bases and the J gene lost 5 bases, with 15 bases spanning the gap. CDR1 is MDHEN, CDR2 SYDVKM, per germline.

V and J are TRBV20-1 and TRBJ2-3; D call uncertain. Trimming pared 1 base from V and 5 bases from J, leaving 7 bases between. CDR3 length equals 12 residues. Per the germline V gene, CDR1 is DFQATT and CDR2 is SNEGSKA (reference sequence). The CDR3 coding sequence is TGCAGTGCTAGAGTAAGAGGAGATACGCAGTATTTT. It is translated as CSARVRGDTQYF.

The rearrangement links TRBV4-1 to TRBJ2-3; D may be TRBD2 (5 bases). Trimming took off 2 bases at V and 4 bases at J, with 22 bases between the two ends. CDR1 is MGHRA, CDR2 YSYEKL, per germline. CDR3 length: 18 amino acids. CDR3 residues: CASSQTRIREGRADTQYF. As DNA, the CDR3 is TGCGCCAGCAGCCAAACACGAATTCGAGAGGGTCGGGCAGATACGCAGTATTTT.

This clonotype was observed a few times. V gene TRBV6-1 combines with J gene TRBJ2-3; D tentatively reads TRBD1 or TRBD2 (5 bases each). Trimming cost V 10 bases and J 3 bases, with 14 bases left between them. The CDR3 covers 13 residues. Germline lookup yields CDR1 MNHNS and CDR2 SASEGT. CDR3 amino acids: CATEGLTTDTQYF. Here the CDR3 DNA reads TGTGCCACCGAGGGGTTGACGACAGATACGCAGTATTTT.

The chain is built from TRBV6-2 or TRBV6-3 and TRBJ2-3; 8 bases fit TRBD1. CDR1 is MNHEY and CDR2 is SVGEGT in the germline V gene. The ends lost 5 bases at V and 6 bases at J; junction bases unmatched: 7. CDR3 length: 14 amino acids. The CDR3 nucleotides read TGTGCCAGCAGTCGGCAGGGGGCGGGGGATACGCAGTATTTT. This sequence encodes CASSRQGAGDTQYF.

This chain links TRBV20-1 with TRBJ1-1; 9 positions match TRBD1. The germline CDR1 and CDR2 sequences are DFQATT and SNEGSKA (reference sequence). Trimming cost V 6 bases and J 3 bases; bases outside gene matches: 11. The CDR3 has 15 residues. CDR3 in DNA: TGCAGTGCCAGAACAGGGGGCAATAGTTACACTGAAGCTTTCTTT. It is translated as CSARTGGNSYTEAFF.